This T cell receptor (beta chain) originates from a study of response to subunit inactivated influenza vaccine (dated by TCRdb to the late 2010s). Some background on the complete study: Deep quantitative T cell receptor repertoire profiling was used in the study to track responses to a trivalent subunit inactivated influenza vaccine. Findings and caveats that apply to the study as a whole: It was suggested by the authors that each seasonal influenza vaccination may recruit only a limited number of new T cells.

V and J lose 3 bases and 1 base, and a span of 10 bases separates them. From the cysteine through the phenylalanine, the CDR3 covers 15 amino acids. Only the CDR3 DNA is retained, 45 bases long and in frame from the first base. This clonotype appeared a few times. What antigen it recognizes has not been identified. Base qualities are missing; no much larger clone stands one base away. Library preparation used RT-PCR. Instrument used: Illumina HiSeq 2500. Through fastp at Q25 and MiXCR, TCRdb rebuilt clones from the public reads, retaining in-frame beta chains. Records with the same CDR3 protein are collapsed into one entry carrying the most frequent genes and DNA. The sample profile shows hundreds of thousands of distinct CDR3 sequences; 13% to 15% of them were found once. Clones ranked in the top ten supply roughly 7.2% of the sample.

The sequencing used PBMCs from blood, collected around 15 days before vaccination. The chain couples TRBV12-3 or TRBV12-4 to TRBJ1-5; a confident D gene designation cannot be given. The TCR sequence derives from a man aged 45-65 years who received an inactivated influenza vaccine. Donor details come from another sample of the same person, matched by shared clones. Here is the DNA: TGTGCCAGCAGTTTTGGTTCCCCAAGCAATCAGCCCCAGCATTTT. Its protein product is CASSFGSPSNQPQHF.